Shown below are 3 T cell receptor beta chains from a single sample sequenced in a study of OX40 agonist ivuxolimab in advanced cancers. This table comes from immunoSEQ multiplex PCR, and its TCRdb copy is limited to in-frame clones, with some not included. The data contain about 25,000 clones, around 85% of them singletons. The sequences come from CD4+ or CD8+ T cells sorted from blood, collected in a trial of the OX40 agonist ivuxolimab. The receptors were sampled from an adult with an advanced solid tumor such as melanoma, head and neck, liver or kidney cancer.

This clone showed up just once. This rearrangement joins TRBV5-6 to TRBJ2-3; 7 bases match TRBD2. V shed 1 base, J shed 2 bases, and the junction held 10 bases outside the gene matches. Per germline, CDR1 SGHDT and CDR2 YYEEEE. This CDR3 contains 17 residues. The chain's CDR3 is CASSLSSWSGITDTQYF. The CDR3 DNA follows: TGTGCCAGCAGCTTGTCCTCTTGGAGCGGGATCACAGATACGCAGTATTTT.

To note about this clone: A junction boundary mismatches the germline segment, possibly from a read error. The chain uses TRBV5-6 and TRBJ2-2; the D call may be TRBD1 or TRBD2 (5 bases each). CDR1 is SGHDT, CDR2 YYEEEE, per germline. CDR3 length equals 17 residues. DNA for the CDR3: TGTGCCAGCACCCACGGACCCCGAGGGGCGAAAACCGGGGAGCTGTTTTTT. Protein: CASTHGPRGAKTGELFF.

The chain employs TRBV5-1 and TRBJ1-1; tentative D call: TRBD1 (5 bases). The CDR3 length is 13 residues. The ends were cut back, 1 base at V and 5 bases at J, with 9 bases in the middle. The germline V gene encodes CDR1 SGHRS and CDR2 YFSETQ. The CDR3 nucleotides read TGCGCCAGCAGCTTGTCAGGGATTACTGAAGCTTTCTTT. The encoded protein is CASSLSGITEAFF. Supplemented by reference TRBV5-1 and TRBJ1-1, the full variable domain reads KAGVTQTPRYLIKTRGQQVTLSCSPISGHRSVSWYQQTPGQGLQFLFEYFSETQRNKGNFPGRFSGRQFSNSRSEMNVSTLELGDSALYLCASSLSGITEAFFGQGTRLTVV.